This entry features one T cell receptor beta chain sequence. Its specificity is not known. This specimen belongs to a study of shared clonotypes between healthy human individuals. Study background: Donor composition was a couple of women and a few men, aged 18 to 49.

Selected positively for CCR7 and CD45RO-negative, naive CD8 cells excluded terminally differentiated effector memory CD45RA+ cells. Study-wide results and caveats: Memory subsets generally showed smaller estimated richness than naive subsets did.

V was pared by 5 bases and J by 4 bases, with 9 bases of the junction left unmatched. Per the germline V gene, CDR1 is SEHNR and CDR2 is FQNEAQ (reference sequence). This CDR3 contains 15 residues. Some 30,000 T cell genomes, or around 0.2 ug DNA, went into the sorted-subset replicate PCRs. TCRdb keeps only in-frame clones here, not all; method: immunoSEQ multiplex PCR. In the table there are some 2,100,000 clones, roughly 91% of which are singletons. The sequencing input was naive CD8+ T cells from PBMCs. The chain has TRBV7-9 and TRBJ2-3; TRBD1 matches 7 bases. This TCR was recovered from a man aged 18 to 30 in good health. Some clones in this sample may be carry-over from other donors' samples. This CDR3 reads CASSTANRGADTQYF. The CDR3 DNA is TGTGCCAGCAGCACCGCGAACAGGGGCGCAGATACGCAGTATTTT.